The 6 T cell receptor beta chains given below trace back to one sample, sequenced in a study of shared clonotypes between healthy human individuals. Sequenced by immunoSEQ multiplex PCR; TCRdb stores in-frame clones only, minus some. Of approximately 1,500,000 clones detected, about 98% appear once; the ten largest clones hold about 0.4%. The source material was naive CD4+ T cells sorted from blood. Subset defined: CD45RA+ positively selected. The receptor source for this set is a man aged 25-45 years in good health.

The chain joins TRBV28 to TRBJ1-1; 8 bases align to TRBD1. The junction had 10 bases not matched to a gene; V was cut back by 6 bases and J by 1 base. Germline V CDR1 and CDR2: MDHEN, SYDVKM. The CDR3 loop spans 16 amino acids. In DNA, the CDR3 is TGTGCCAGCAGGTCATGGACAGGGTTGACGAACACTGAAGCTTTCTTT. Its translation: CASRSWTGLTNTEAFF.

The chain combines TRBV21-1 with TRBJ2-5; whether TRBD2, the table's D call, matches the DNA was not checked. TRBV21-1 represents a pseudogene. The CDR3 spans 14 residues. CDR3 DNA sequence: TGTGCCAGCAGCAACGGGTGCGGGTTGGAGACCCAGTACTTC. Amino acid sequence: CASSNGCGLETQYF.

This clone was counted a single time. The J gene is TRBJ1-3, the V gene TRBV11-2, with D uncertain. The CDR3 loop spans 15 amino acids. Trimming left V 4 bases short and J 4 bases short, with 14 bases between. The germline V gene has CDR1 SGHAT and CDR2 FQNNGV. In nucleotides, the CDR3 is TGTGCCAGCAGCTCATCTCAGTCCTGGGGAAACACCATATATTTT. Protein: CASSSSQSWGNTIYF.

The chain links TRBV6-1 to TRBJ2-3; the D is unclear. Germline CDR1 reads MNHNS; CDR2 reads SASEGT. Trimming removed 4 bases at V and 0 bases at J, with 8 bases between. The CDR3 runs 14 residues. CDR3 nucleotide sequence: TGTGCCAGCAGTGCCCCTGCTAGCACAGATACGCAGTATTTT. It translates to CASSAPASTDTQYF.

The chain links TRBV4-1 to TRBJ2-3; D might be TRBD2 (6 bases). CDR1 is MGHRA and CDR2 is YSYEKL in the germline V gene. CDR3 size: 16 residues. V was trimmed by 5 bases and J by 3 bases, leaving 18 bases between them. The CDR3 sequence: CASSRFMTSMTDTQYF. CDR3 bases: TGCGCCAGCAGCAGGTTCATGACTAGTATGACAGATACGCAGTATTTT.

This clone was counted between two and nine times. The rearrangement uses TRBV11-3 and TRBJ2-1, with TRBD2 matching 11 bases. CDR1 SGHNT and CDR2 YENEEA come from the germline V gene. CDR3 length: 13 amino acids. J gave up 8 bases and V 5 bases, and 2 bases lay outside the gene matches. CDR3 sequence (DNA): TGTGCCAGCAGCGCGGGACTAGCGGATGAGCAGTTCTTC. This encodes CASSAGLADEQFF.